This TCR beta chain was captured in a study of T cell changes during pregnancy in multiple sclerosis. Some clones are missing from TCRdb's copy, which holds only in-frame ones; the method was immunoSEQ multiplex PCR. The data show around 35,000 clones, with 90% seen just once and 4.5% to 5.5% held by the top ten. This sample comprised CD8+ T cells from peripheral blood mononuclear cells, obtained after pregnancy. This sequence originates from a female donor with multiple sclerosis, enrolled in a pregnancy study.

The CDR3 bases are TGTGCCAGCAGTTTTTCGTCGGCGGGGGGGTCACCCCTCCACTTT. Its protein product is CASSFSSAGGSPLHF. The chain combines TRBV27 with TRBJ1-6; possible D gene TRBD1, 5 bases. Germline values: CDR1 MNHEY, CDR2 SMNVEV (reference sequence). The CDR3 consists of 15 residues. V was clipped by 3 bases and J by 10 bases, with 16 bases between them.